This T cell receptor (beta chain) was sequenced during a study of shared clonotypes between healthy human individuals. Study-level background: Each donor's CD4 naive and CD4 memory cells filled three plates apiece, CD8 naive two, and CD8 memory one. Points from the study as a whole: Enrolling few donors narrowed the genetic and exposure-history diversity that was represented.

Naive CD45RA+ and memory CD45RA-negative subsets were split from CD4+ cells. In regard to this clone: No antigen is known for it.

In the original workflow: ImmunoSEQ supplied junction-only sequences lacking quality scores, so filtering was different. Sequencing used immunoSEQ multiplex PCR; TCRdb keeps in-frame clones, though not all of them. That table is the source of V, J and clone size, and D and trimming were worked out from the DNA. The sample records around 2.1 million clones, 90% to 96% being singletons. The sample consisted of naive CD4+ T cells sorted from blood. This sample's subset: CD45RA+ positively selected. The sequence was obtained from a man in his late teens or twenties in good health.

Here the CDR3 reads CASSIDSSYNSPLHF. As DNA, the CDR3 is TGCGCCAGCAGCATCGACAGCTCCTATAATTCACCCCTCCACTTT. The chain uses TRBV5-1 and TRBJ1-6, with D possibly being TRBD1 (5 bases). The CDR3 sequence is 15 residues long. V was pared by 4 bases and J by 0 bases, with 8 bases between. Germline V gene lookup returns CDR1 SGHRS and CDR2 YFSETQ.